The clone carrying this T cell receptor (beta chain) was counted once. The sample comes from a study of T cell changes during pregnancy in multiple sclerosis. The CDR3 has 15 amino acids. CDR1 is SGHNT and CDR2 is YENEEA in the germline V gene. Losses at the gene ends were 7 bases for V and 5 bases for J; bases not matched to a gene: 10. TCRdb's copy holds only in-frame clones and misses some; the assay was immunoSEQ multiplex PCR. The data hold approximately 100,000 clones, with around nine tenths observed a single time. The specimen comprised peripheral blood, sampled in the second trimester of pregnancy. This TCR was sampled from a female donor with multiple sclerosis, enrolled in a pregnancy study. This chain connects TRBV11-3 to TRBJ2-2; the match to TRBD1 covers 7 bases. DNA of the CDR3: TGTGCCAGCACCCCGGGACAGTCGGGGACCGGGGAGCTGTTTTTT. Translating it yields CASTPGQSGTGELFF.